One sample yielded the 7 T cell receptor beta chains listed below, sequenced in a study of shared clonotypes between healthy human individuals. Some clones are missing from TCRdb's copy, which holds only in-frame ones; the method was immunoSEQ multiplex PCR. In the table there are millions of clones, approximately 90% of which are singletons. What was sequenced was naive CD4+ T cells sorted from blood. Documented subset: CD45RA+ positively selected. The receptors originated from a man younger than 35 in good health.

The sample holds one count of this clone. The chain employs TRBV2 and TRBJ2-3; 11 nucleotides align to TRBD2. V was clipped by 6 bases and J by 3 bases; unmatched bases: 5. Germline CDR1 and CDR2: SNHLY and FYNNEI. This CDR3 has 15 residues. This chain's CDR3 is CASSLGLAGTDTQYF. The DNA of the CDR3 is TGTGCCAGCAGCCTCGGACTAGCGGGTACAGATACGCAGTATTTT. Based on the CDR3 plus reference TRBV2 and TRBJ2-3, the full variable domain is EPEVTQTPSHQVTQMGQEVILRCVPISNHLYFYWYRQILGQKVEFLVSFYNNEISEKSEIFDDQFSVERPDGSNFTLKIRSTKLEDSAMYFCASSLGLAGTDTQYFGPGTRLTVL.

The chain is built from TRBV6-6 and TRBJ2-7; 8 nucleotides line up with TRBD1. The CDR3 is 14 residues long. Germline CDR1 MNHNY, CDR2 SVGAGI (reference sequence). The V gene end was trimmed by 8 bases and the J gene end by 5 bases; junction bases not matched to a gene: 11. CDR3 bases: TGTGCCAGCGGCAACCGGGACAGGCGAAACGAGCAGTACTTC. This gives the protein CASGNRDRRNEQYF.

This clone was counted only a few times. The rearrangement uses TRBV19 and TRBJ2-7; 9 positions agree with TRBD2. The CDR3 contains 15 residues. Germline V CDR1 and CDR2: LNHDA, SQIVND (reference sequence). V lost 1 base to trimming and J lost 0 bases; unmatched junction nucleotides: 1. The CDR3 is CASSIVAGDSYEQYF. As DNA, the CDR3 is TGTGCCAGTAGTATAGTAGCGGGGGACTCCTACGAGCAGTACTTC.

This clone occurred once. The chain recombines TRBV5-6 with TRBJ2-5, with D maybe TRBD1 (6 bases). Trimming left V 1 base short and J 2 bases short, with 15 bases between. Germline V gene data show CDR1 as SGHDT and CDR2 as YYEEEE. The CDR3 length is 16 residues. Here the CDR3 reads CASSLRTATIQETQYF. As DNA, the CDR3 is TGTGCCAGCAGCTTGCGGACAGCAACCATTCAAGAGACCCAGTACTTC.

The CDR3 here is CASNPDSNTGELFF. Written as DNA, the CDR3 is TGTGCCAGCAACCCGGACAGTAACACCGGGGAGCTGTTTTTT. This rearrangement joins TRBV5-4 to TRBJ2-2; perhaps TRBD1 as D (6 bases). Germline lookup yields CDR1 SGHNT and CDR2 YYREEE (reference sequence). The CDR3 covers 14 residues. Trimming pared 6 bases from V and 2 bases from J, leaving 11 bases between.

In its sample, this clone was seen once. The CDR3 reads CATSRGSGNTGELFF. CDR3 in DNA: TGTGCCACCTCCCGGGGTAGCGGCAACACCGGGGAGCTGTTTTTT. This chain connects TRBV6-5 to TRBJ2-2; maybe TRBD2 (6 bases). The germline gives CDR1 MNHEY, CDR2 SVGAGI. This CDR3 is built from 15 residues. Trimming cost V 10 bases and J 2 bases, with 17 bases left between them.

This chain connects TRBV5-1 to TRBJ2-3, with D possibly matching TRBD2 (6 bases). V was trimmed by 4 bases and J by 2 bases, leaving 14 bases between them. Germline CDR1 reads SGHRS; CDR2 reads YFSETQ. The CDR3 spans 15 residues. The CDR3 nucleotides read TGCGCCAGCAGCCTAGTCGGGAGTTTCACAGATACGCAGTATTTT. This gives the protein CASSLVGSFTDTQYF.